These 32 T cell receptor beta chains originate from one sample sequenced in a study of T cell responses to AZD1222 COVID-19 vaccine (dated by TCRdb to about 2021). The library was generated by the immunoSEQ multiplex PCR assay. Held by TCRdb, this immuneACCESS table contains in-frame sequences only and omits some clones. Under half of the omission traces to an unresolved V gene where checked; the cause of the rest is unknown. The sample has more than 150,000 clones on record, approximately 89% of them singletons. Around 3.7% of the sample is taken by the ten largest. The label giving this sample's time point can be read as: about 28 days (+/-7) after the second vaccine dose. Material: peripheral blood, obtained 28 days after the second AZD1222 dose. Every receptor here comes from an adult who received the AZD1222 COVID-19 vaccine.

The chain has TRBV2 and TRBJ2-1; D is ambiguous. This CDR3 region has 12 residues. V lost 7 bases and J 5 bases, leaving 9 bases between the germline ends. The germline V gene encodes CDR1 SNHLY and CDR2 FYNNEI. CDR3 in DNA: TGTGCCAGCAATGGCTACAACAATGAGCAGTTCTTC. Translation: CASNGYNNEQFF.

This clone was counted a single time. The chain is built from TRBV6-6 and TRBJ1-3; D gene uncertain. This CDR3 comprises 15 residues. The germline V and J ends were trimmed by 4 bases and 0 bases, with 10 bases remaining between them. Germline V gene sequence: CDR1 MNHNY, CDR2 SVGAGI (reference sequence). CDR3 residues: CASSSDGDSGNTIYF. DNA for the CDR3: TGTGCCAGCAGTTCCGACGGTGACTCTGGAAACACCATATATTTT.

V gene TRBV29-1 combines with J gene TRBJ2-1; D possibly corresponds to TRBD2 (5 bases). The CDR3 runs to 15 residues. Per germline, CDR1 SQVTM and CDR2 ANQGSEA. V shed 5 bases and J shed 0 bases, with 14 bases lying between them. The CDR3 DNA sequence: TGCAGCGTTCGTGGGAGTCCCAGCTCCTACAATGAGCAGTTCTTC. Protein product: CSVRGSPSSYNEQFF.

The chain couples TRBV28 to TRBJ1-4; no clear D. The germline gives CDR1 MDHEN, CDR2 SYDVKM. V lost 4 bases and J 0 bases, leaving 9 bases between the germline ends. The CDR3 has 15 residues. In DNA, the CDR3 is TGTGCCAGCAGTTCCCCCGGCTCAACTAATGAAAAACTGTTTTTT. It is translated as CASSSPGSTNEKLFF.

This sequence joins TRBV9 and TRBJ2-2, with D tentatively TRBD2 (6 bases). This CDR3 is 16 amino acids long. The V gene lost 0 bases and the J gene lost 6 bases, with 15 bases spanning the gap. Germline CDR1 and CDR2: SGDLS and YYNGEE. CDR3 sequence (DNA): TGTGCCAGCAGCGTAGAGGAGGGAACAGCATCCGGGGAGCTGTTTTTT. Its protein product is CASSVEEGTASGELFF.

The CDR3 spells CASSPRLAGGQYF. Here the CDR3 DNA reads TGTGCCAGCTCACCGAGGCTAGCGGGAGGCCAGTACTTC. The chain couples TRBV18 to TRBJ2-7; 11 nucleotides match TRBD2. The CDR3 covers 13 residues. The V gene's germline CDR1 is KGHSH and CDR2 LQKENI. V shed 3 bases, J shed 10 bases, and the junction held 5 bases outside the gene matches.

V and J are TRBV24-1 and TRBJ1-5; D gene unclear. V lost 6 bases to trimming and J lost 0 bases, with 8 bases between them. The CDR3 runs to 14 residues. Germline CDR1 KGHDR, CDR2 SFDVKD. CDR3 sequence reads: CATSYSDSNQPQHF. The CDR3 coding sequence is TGTGCCACCAGTTATAGTGATAGCAATCAGCCCCAGCATTTT.

Here the CDR3 reads CAISTSEETQYF. CDR3 in DNA: TGTGCCATCAGTACTAGCGAGGAGACCCAGTACTTC. V gene TRBV10-3 combines with J gene TRBJ2-5; the match to TRBD2 covers 7 bases. The CDR3 is 12 amino acids. Per the germline V gene, CDR1 is ENHRY and CDR2 is SYGVKD. J gave up 5 bases and V 5 bases, and 2 bases lay outside the gene matches.

V gene TRBV28 combines with J gene TRBJ1-5, with D possibly TRBD1 on 5 matching bases. The CDR3 contains 15 residues. V was trimmed by 5 bases and J by 6 bases, leaving 17 bases between them. Germline V lookup: CDR1 MDHEN, CDR2 SYDVKM. The CDR3 here is CASSTRGVSRQPQHF. The CDR3 region has the DNA TGTGCCAGCAGTACTCGGGGGGTGAGCCGTCAGCCCCAGCATTTT.

The rearrangement links TRBV3-1 (or the pseudogene TRBV3-2) to TRBJ1-4, with D perhaps TRBD1 (5 bases). V gave up 4 bases and J gave up 7 bases, with 19 bases separating them. Germline CDR1 LGHDT, CDR2 YNNKEL (reference sequence). The CDR3 spans 16 residues. This chain's CDR3 is CASSRQDRLGGEKLFF. CDR3 in DNA: TGTGCCAGCAGCCGCCAGGACCGACTCGGGGGTGAAAAACTGTTTTTT.

V and J are TRBV3-1 (or the pseudogene TRBV3-2) and TRBJ2-7; possible D gene TRBD2, 5 bases. The germline V gene has CDR1 LGHDT and CDR2 YNNKEL (reference sequence). V lost 0 bases, J lost 4 bases, and 13 bases lay in between. The CDR3 totals 15 residues. CDR3 region: CASSQDLGSGYEQYF. In nucleotides, the CDR3 is TGTGCCAGCAGCCAAGATCTGGGGAGCGGTTACGAGCAGTACTTC.

The chain has TRBV20-1 and TRBJ1-2, with unresolved D. V was cut by 0 bases and J by 5 bases, with 1 base left in between. The germline CDR1 and CDR2 sequences are DFQATT and SNEGSKA (reference sequence). The CDR3 totals 10 residues. The CDR3 nucleotides read TGCAGTGCTAGAGATTATGGCTACACCTTC. Translated: CSARDYGYTF.

The V gene is TRBV5-4, the J gene TRBJ2-1, with 7 bases identical to TRBD2. V shed 3 bases, J shed 0 bases, and the junction held 12 bases outside the gene matches. This CDR3 spans 18 amino acids. Germline V gene sequence: CDR1 SGHNT, CDR2 YYREEE (reference sequence). The CDR3 region is CASSSLISGLPSYNEQFF. The DNA of the CDR3 is TGTGCCAGCAGCTCCCTAATTTCGGGACTACCCTCCTACAATGAGCAGTTCTTC. Full variable domain (remainder filled in from reference TRBV5-4 and TRBJ2-1): ETGVTQSPTHLIKTRGQQVTLRCSSQSGHNTVSWYQQALGQGPQFIFQYYREEENGRGNFPPRFSGLQFPNYSSELNVNALELDDSALYLCASSSLISGLPSYNEQFFGPGTRLTVL.

The chain recombines TRBV4-1 with TRBJ2-7, with D possibly being TRBD1 (7 bases). Germline assignment: CDR1 MGHRA and CDR2 YSYEKL. The CDR3 sequence is 16 residues long. V lost 5 bases to trimming and J lost 3 bases, with 20 bases between them. For the CDR3, the DNA is TGCGCCAGCAGCTTACGACAGGGAACTAGCAGCTACGAGCAGTACTTC. Its translation is CASSLRQGTSSYEQYF.

The sample holds a few counts of this clone. This sequence joins TRBV28 and TRBJ2-2; 8 bases align to TRBD1. With 2 bases clipped from V and 6 bases from J, the junction kept 2 bases outside the gene matches. From germline, CDR1 is MDHEN and CDR2 SYDVKM. This CDR3 is 14 amino acids long. The CDR3 sequence is CASSLPGQAGELFF. CDR3 nucleotide sequence: TGTGCCAGCAGTTTACCGGGACAGGCCGGGGAGCTGTTTTTT.

The chain carries TRBV11-2 and TRBJ2-3; D ambiguous. The ends were cut back, 2 bases at V and 4 bases at J, with 7 bases in the middle. The CDR3 is made up of 13 amino acids. The V gene's germline CDR1 is SGHAT and CDR2 FQNNGV. Written as DNA, the CDR3 is TGTGCCAGCAGCTTATTTCGGGCAGATACGCAGTATTTT. Its protein is CASSLFRADTQYF.

The chain is built from TRBV5-5 and TRBJ2-1, with D maybe TRBD2 (6 bases). Trimming shortened V by 7 bases and J by 5 bases, and 19 bases separated the two germline ends. Germline V gene lookup returns CDR1 SGHKS and CDR2 YYEKEE (reference sequence). The CDR3 is 15 residues long. The CDR3 nucleotides read TGTGCCAGCGGTCCGGGGGTGGGTTTCCACAATGAGCAGTTCTTC. Its translation: CASGPGVGFHNEQFF.

As concerns this clone: Germline and junction disagree at one end, which may indicate a read error. Different DNA sequences within this sample yield the same CDR3. The chain combines TRBV6-2 or TRBV6-3 with TRBJ2-7; D unresolved. The CDR3 contains 11 residues. CDR1 MNHEY and CDR2 SVGEGT come from the germline V gene. CDR3 sequence: CASSHSYEQYF. CDR3 in DNA: TGTGCCAGCAGTCACTCCTACGAGCAGTACTTC.

V gene TRBV28 combines with J gene TRBJ1-5; D gene uncertain. Germline lookup yields CDR1 MDHEN and CDR2 SYDVKM. V was shortened by 3 bases and J by 5 bases, with 5 bases between the two germline ends. The CDR3 is 12 amino acids. The CDR3 sequence is CASSLKDQPQHF. The CDR3 coding sequence is TGTGCCAGCAGTTTGAAAGATCAGCCCCAGCATTTT. Based on the CDR3 plus reference TRBV28 and TRBJ1-5, the full variable domain is DVKVTQSSRYLVKRTGEKVFLECVQDMDHENMFWYRQDPGLGLRLIYFSYDVKMKEKGDIPEGYSVSREKKERFSLILESASTNQTSMYLCASSLKDQPQHFGDGTRLSIL.

The chain is built from TRBV6-5 and TRBJ1-1; D possibly corresponds to TRBD1 (6 bases). This CDR3 region has 16 residues. Trimming cost V 0 bases and J 3 bases, with 14 bases left between them. Germline values: CDR1 MNHEY, CDR2 SVGAGI. The CDR3 sequence is CASSYSSPGADTEAFF. In DNA, the CDR3 is TGTGCCAGCAGTTACTCCTCCCCAGGGGCCGACACTGAAGCTTTCTTT.

The rearrangement joins TRBV6-5 to TRBJ2-1; 7 bases fit TRBD1. The J segment lost 0 bases and the V segment lost 6 bases, leaving 2 bases of the junction unmatched. From germline, CDR1 is MNHEY and CDR2 SVGAGI. The CDR3 covers 14 residues. Here the CDR3 DNA reads TGTGCCAGCAGCCGGGACAGCTCCTACAATGAGCAGTTCTTC. Protein sequence: CASSRDSSYNEQFF.

In DNA form, the CDR3 reads TGCGCCAGCAGCCAAGGTGCAGGGTTGAACACTGAAGCTTTCTTT. Translation: CASSQGAGLNTEAFF. The rearrangement uses TRBV4-1 and TRBJ1-1, with D maybe TRBD1 (5 bases). Germline V gene lookup returns CDR1 MGHRA and CDR2 YSYEKL. Trimming stripped 1 base from V and 0 bases from J, with 9 bases between. CDR3 length: 15 residues.

This clone was recorded only once. This chain links TRBV5-8 with TRBJ2-3; D is ambiguous. Germline assignment: CDR1 SGHTS and CDR2 YDEGEE. V was shortened by 0 bases and J by 0 bases, with 11 bases between the two germline ends. This CDR3 region has 16 residues. The CDR3 DNA follows: TGTGCCAGCAGCTTGGGGAGTAGCCCAAGCACAGATACGCAGTATTTT. Protein: CASSLGSSPSTDTQYF. The full variable domain, with the rest looked up from reference TRBV5-8 and TRBJ2-3, is EAGVTQSPTHLIKTRGQQATLRCSPISGHTSVYWYQQALGLGLQFLLWYDEGEERNRGNFPPRFSGRQFPNYSSELNVNALELEDSALYLCASSLGSSPSTDTQYFGPGTRLTVL.

V gene TRBV5-1 combines with J gene TRBJ2-2; possible D gene TRBD2, 6 bases. With 1 base removed from V and 1 base from J, the gap between germline ends came to 8 bases. CDR1 is SGHRS, CDR2 YFSETQ, per germline. The CDR3 is made up of 15 amino acids. The DNA for the CDR3 is TGCGCCAGCAGCTTGATTAGCGGGAACACCGGGGAGCTGTTTTTT. Translation gives CASSLISGNTGELFF.

This chain joins TRBV30 and TRBJ2-2; the D call may be TRBD1 or TRBD2 (5 bases each). CDR1 GTSNPN and CDR2 SVGIG come from the germline V gene (reference sequence). This CDR3 has 13 residues. Trimming stripped 3 bases from V and 8 bases from J, with 13 bases between. The CDR3 protein is CAWRATRGGELFF. The DNA of the CDR3 is TGTGCCTGGAGAGCCACTAGGGGAGGGGAGCTGTTTTTT. The variable domain in full, with the rest retrieved from reference TRBV30 and TRBJ2-2, is SQTIHQWPATLVQPVGSPLSLECTVEGTSNPNLYWYRQAAGRGLQLLFYSVGIGQISSEVPQNLSASRPQDRQFILSSKKLLLSDSGFYLCAWRATRGGELFFGEGSRLTVL.

This sequence joins TRBV7-9 and TRBJ2-5; TRBD2 might be the D (6 bases). Germline lookup yields CDR1 SEHNR and CDR2 FQNEAQ (reference sequence). Trimming left V 7 bases short and J 9 bases short, with 18 bases between. The CDR3 is 13 amino acids. The CDR3 sequence: CASTTPVGEAQYF. The CDR3 bases are TGTGCCAGCACCACACCGGTCGGGGAGGCCCAGTACTTC.

The chain couples TRBV5-6 to TRBJ2-7, with TRBD1 identical over 9 bases. The germline V gene has CDR1 SGHDT and CDR2 YYEEEE. CDR3 length equals 15 residues. The trim removed 4 bases at V and 0 bases at J, leaving 5 bases unmatched. In DNA, the CDR3 is TGTGCCAGCAGCCTAGGGACAGGGAGCTCCTACGAGCAGTACTTC. Its protein is CASSLGTGSSYEQYF.

The chain recombines TRBV15 with TRBJ1-4; tentative D call: TRBD1 (5 bases). The germline V gene has CDR1 LNHNV and CDR2 YYDKDF (reference sequence). V was trimmed by 1 base and J by 8 bases, leaving 20 bases between them. The CDR3 is 17 residues long. CDR3 nucleotide sequence: TGTGCCACCAGCAGAGTCCGATTCTGGGAGGGGAAGGAAAAACTGTTTTTT. Its translation: CATSRVRFWEGKEKLFF.

This clone was detected a few times. V is TRBV5-8 and J is TRBJ1-1, with 9 bases identical to TRBD1. Per the germline V gene, CDR1 is SGHTS and CDR2 is YDEGEE. This CDR3 has 13 amino acids. Losses at the gene ends were 2 bases for V and 9 bases for J; bases not matched to a gene: 5. CDR3 nucleotides: TGTGCCAGCAGCTTAGGGACAGGGTCTAAAGCTTTCTTT. It translates to CASSLGTGSKAFF.

The chain combines TRBV27 with TRBJ2-7; 12 nucleotides agree with TRBD1. CDR3 size: 16 residues. Trimming cost V 0 bases and J 2 bases; bases outside gene matches: 2. The germline V gene has CDR1 MNHEY and CDR2 SMNVEV (reference sequence). The CDR3: CASSLSGQGAPYEQYF. The CDR3 bases are TGTGCCAGCAGTTTATCGGGACAGGGGGCCCCCTACGAGCAGTACTTC.

V and J are TRBV7-9 and TRBJ1-3, with 7 bases that match TRBD1. V trimming: 7 bases; J trimming: 4 bases; junction bases outside the gene matches: 7. This CDR3 has 14 residues. The germline gives CDR1 SEHNR, CDR2 FQNEAQ (reference sequence). CDR3 loop: CASISTGNGNTIYF. The CDR3 DNA is TGTGCCAGCATCTCGACAGGGAACGGAAACACCATATATTTT.

This chain connects TRBV6-5 to TRBJ2-7; TRBD1 matches at 9 bases. There are 15 residues in the CDR3. Germline V CDR1 and CDR2: MNHEY, SVGAGI. Losses at the gene ends were 7 bases for V and 6 bases for J; bases not matched to a gene: 13. The CDR3 bases are TGTGCCAGCAACCCAATAAACAGGGGGCGCTCCGAGCAGTACTTC. Translation: CASNPINRGRSEQYF.